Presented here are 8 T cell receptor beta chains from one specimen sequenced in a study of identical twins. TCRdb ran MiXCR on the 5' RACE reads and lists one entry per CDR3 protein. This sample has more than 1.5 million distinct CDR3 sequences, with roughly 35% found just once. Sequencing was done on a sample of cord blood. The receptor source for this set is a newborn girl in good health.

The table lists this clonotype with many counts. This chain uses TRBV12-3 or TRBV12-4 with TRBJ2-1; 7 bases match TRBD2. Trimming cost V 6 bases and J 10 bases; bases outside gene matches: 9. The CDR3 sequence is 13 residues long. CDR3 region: CASSPTSLAEQFF. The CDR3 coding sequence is TGTGCCAGCAGCCCGACATCACTAGCGGAGCAGTTCTTC.

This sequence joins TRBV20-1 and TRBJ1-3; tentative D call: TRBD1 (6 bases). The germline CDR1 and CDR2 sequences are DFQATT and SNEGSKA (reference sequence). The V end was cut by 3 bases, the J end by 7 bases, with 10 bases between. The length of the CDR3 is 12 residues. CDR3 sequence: CSASGRGNTIYF. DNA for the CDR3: TGCAGTGCTAGCGGTAGGGGGAACACCATATATTTT.

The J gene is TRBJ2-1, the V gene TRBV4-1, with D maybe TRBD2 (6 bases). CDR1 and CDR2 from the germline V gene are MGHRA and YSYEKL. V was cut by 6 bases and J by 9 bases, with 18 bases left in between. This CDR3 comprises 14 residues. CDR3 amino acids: CASRRMPLGGEQFF. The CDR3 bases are TGCGCCAGCAGACGGATGCCGTTGGGAGGTGAGCAGTTCTTC.

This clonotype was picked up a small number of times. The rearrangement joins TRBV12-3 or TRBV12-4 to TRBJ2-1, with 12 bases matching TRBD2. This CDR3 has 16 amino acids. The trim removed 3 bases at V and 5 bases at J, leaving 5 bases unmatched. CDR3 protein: CASSFLAGGHNNEQFF. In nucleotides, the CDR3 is TGTGCCAGCAGTTTCCTAGCGGGAGGGCATAACAATGAGCAGTTCTTC.

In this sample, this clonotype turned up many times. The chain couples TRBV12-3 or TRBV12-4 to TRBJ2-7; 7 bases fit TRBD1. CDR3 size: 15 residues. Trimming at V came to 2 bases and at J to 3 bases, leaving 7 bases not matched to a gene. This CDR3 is CASSLRQGRDYEQYF. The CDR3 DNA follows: TGTGCCAGCAGTTTACGACAGGGTCGCGACTACGAGCAGTACTTC.

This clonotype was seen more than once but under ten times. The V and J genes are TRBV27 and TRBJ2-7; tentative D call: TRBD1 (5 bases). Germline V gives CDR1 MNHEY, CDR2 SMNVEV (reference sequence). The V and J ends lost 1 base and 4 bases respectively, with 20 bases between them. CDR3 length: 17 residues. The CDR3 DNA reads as TGTGCCAGCAGTTTATTACCTGGCCAGGGCGTTCCTTACGAGCAGTACTTC. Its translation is CASSLLPGQGVPYEQYF.

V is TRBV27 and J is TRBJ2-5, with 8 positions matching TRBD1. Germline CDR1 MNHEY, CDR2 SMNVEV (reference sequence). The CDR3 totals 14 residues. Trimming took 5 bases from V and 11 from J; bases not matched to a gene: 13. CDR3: CASSPWTGPGEQYF. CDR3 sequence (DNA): TGTGCCAGCAGTCCTTGGACAGGGCCGGGTGAGCAGTACTTC.

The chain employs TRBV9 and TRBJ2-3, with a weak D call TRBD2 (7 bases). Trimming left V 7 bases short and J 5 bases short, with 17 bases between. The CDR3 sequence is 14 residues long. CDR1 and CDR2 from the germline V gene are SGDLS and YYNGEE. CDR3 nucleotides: TGTGCCAGCGCACCCGGGGGGCTCATAGATACGCAGTATTTT. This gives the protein CASAPGGLIDTQYF.